These 16 T cell receptor beta chains came from one sample sequenced in a study of shared clonotypes between healthy human individuals. TCRdb's copy holds only in-frame clones and misses some; the assay was immunoSEQ multiplex PCR. The sample includes some 1,100,000 clones, around 82% of them seen just once. The specimen was memory CD4+ T cells from PBMCs. The subset is: CD45RA-negative fraction. The source of these receptors is a young man in good health. Some clones in this sample may be carry-over from other donors' samples.

The V call is TRBV9, the J call TRBJ2-7; 10 positions agree with TRBD2. CDR3 size: 17 residues. The J segment lost 0 bases and the V segment lost 3 bases, leaving 9 bases of the junction unmatched. Germline loops: CDR1 SGDLS, CDR2 YYNGEE. CDR3 amino acids: CASSDPLSGRSSYEQYF. CDR3 DNA sequence: TGTGCCAGCAGCGACCCCCTTAGCGGGAGGTCCTCCTACGAGCAGTACTTC.

The chain joins TRBV6-1 to TRBJ2-6; 12 bases map to TRBD1. The CDR3 spans 18 residues. The V segment lost 4 bases and the J segment 1 base; nucleotides outside the gene matches: 5. Per germline, CDR1 MNHNS and CDR2 SASEGT. CDR3 nucleotide sequence: TGTGCCAGCAGTGGAGGGACAGGGGGCAGGTCTGGGGCCAACGTCCTGACTTTC. Encoded protein: CASSGGTGGRSGANVLTF.

Turning to this clone: Other DNA sequences in the same sample also yield this CDR3. The V and J genes are TRBV5-1 and TRBJ1-5; D is unresolved. Germline V gene lookup returns CDR1 SGHRS and CDR2 YFSETQ. CDR3 size: 11 residues. V was cut by 2 bases and J by 5 bases, with 2 bases left in between. DNA for the CDR3: TGCGCCAGCAGCTTAGATCAGCCCCAGCATTTT. Protein: CASSLDQPQHF.

This clone was observed once. The V gene is TRBV7-3, the J gene TRBJ2-1; the match to TRBD2 covers 7 bases. Per the germline V gene, CDR1 is SGHTA and CDR2 is FQGTGA. The CDR3 contains 16 residues. The V gene end was trimmed by 3 bases and the J gene end by 5 bases; junction bases not matched to a gene: 10. CDR3 DNA: TGTGCCAGCAGCTTCAACCCGGGAGGAAGGGACAATGAGCAGTTCTTC. This codes for CASSFNPGGRDNEQFF.

J is TRBJ2-3 and V is TRBV10-3; 10 nucleotides match TRBD2. With 4 bases clipped from V and 0 bases from J, the junction kept 13 bases outside the gene matches. Looked up from germline, CDR1 is ENHRY and CDR2 is SYGVKD. The CDR3 contains 19 residues. The CDR3 nucleotides are TGTGCCATCAGTGGGCCTAGCGGGGGCCACTCATCTAGCACAGATACGCAGTATTTT. Protein sequence: CAISGPSGGHSSSTDTQYF.

The V call is TRBV5-4, the J call TRBJ2-5; the D call may be TRBD1 or TRBD2 (6 bases each). From germline, CDR1 is SGHNT and CDR2 YYREEE (reference sequence). The CDR3 extends over 15 amino acids. The V end lost 3 bases, the J end lost 5 bases, and 17 bases lay between the germline ends. The CDR3 nucleotides are TGTGCCAGCAGCTCCCGATTCGGGGGCAAGGAGACCCAGTACTTC. It codes for CASSSRFGGKETQYF.

This chain uses TRBV30 with TRBJ2-3; D not resolved. Germline-derived CDR1 and CDR2 are GTSNPN and SVGIG (reference sequence). Trimming removed 1 base from V and 5 bases from J, with 10 bases in between. The CDR3 is 13 amino acids. The CDR3 DNA reads TGTGCCTGGAGTGGAGATTCCAGAGATACGCAGTATTTT. Translated, it gives CAWSGDSRDTQYF.

The chain links TRBV28 to TRBJ1-1; weak D call: TRBD1 (5 bases). This CDR3 region has 15 residues. Germline assignment: CDR1 MDHEN and CDR2 SYDVKM. Deletions cut 5 bases from V and 1 base from J, with 14 bases between. CDR3 residues: CASSTRGMGNTEAFF. The CDR3 nucleotides read TGTGCCAGCAGTACCCGGGGCATGGGGAACACTGAAGCTTTCTTT.

A note on this clone: One junction end does not reproduce the germline sequence, and a read error may be involved. The chain combines TRBV27 with TRBJ1-3; D call uncertain. Looked up from germline, CDR1 is MNHEY and CDR2 is SMNVEV (reference sequence). The CDR3 loop spans 13 amino acids. The CDR3 DNA is TGTGCCAGCGGTTTGACGACTGGAAACACCATATATTTT. Translating it yields CASGLTTGNTIYF.

In DNA form, the CDR3 reads TGTGCCTGGACCAGGACCCAGGGAGGGGGGCGAGCTTTCTTT. Its protein is CAWTRTQGGGRAFF. The chain employs TRBV30 and TRBJ1-1, with D perhaps TRBD1 (6 bases). V lost 4 bases and J lost 10, with 22 bases in between. This CDR3 has 14 residues. The germline gives CDR1 GTSNPN, CDR2 SVGIG (reference sequence).

This clone was recorded once. The rearrangement links TRBV15 to TRBJ2-1; 7 bases map to TRBD2. V was pared by 4 bases and J by 0 bases, with 6 bases of the junction left unmatched. Germline values: CDR1 LNHNV, CDR2 YYDKDF (reference sequence). The CDR3 spans 16 residues. The CDR3 reads CATSNSGGGSYNEQFF. DNA of the CDR3: TGTGCCACCAGCAATTCCGGCGGGGGCTCCTACAATGAGCAGTTCTTC.

The V gene is TRBV28, the J gene TRBJ1-6; D remains ambiguous. CDR1 and CDR2 (germline): MDHEN, SYDVKM. The germline V and J ends were trimmed by 6 bases and 0 bases, with 12 bases remaining between them. CDR3 length equals 16 residues. The CDR3 region is CASRGRRSSYNSPLHF. Here the CDR3 DNA reads TGTGCCAGCAGGGGGAGAAGAAGCTCCTATAATTCACCCCTCCACTTT.

This clone was seen a handful of times. The chain employs TRBV5-1 and TRBJ2-5, with D tentatively TRBD1 or TRBD2 (7 bases each). There are 15 residues in the CDR3. Germline CDR1 is SGHRS and CDR2 is YFSETQ. Trimming removed 5 bases from V and 4 bases from J, with 18 bases in between. The CDR3, as DNA: TGCGCCAGCAGTTTGATAGGGGGCGGGGGAGAGACCCAGTACTTC. Translation gives CASSLIGGGGETQYF.

V usage is TRBV5-4 and J usage is TRBJ1-1, with 9 bases fitting TRBD1. CDR1 SGHNT and CDR2 YYREEE come from the germline V gene (reference sequence). The CDR3 sequence is 15 residues long. V lost 4 bases to trimming and J lost 5 bases; unmatched junction nucleotides: 9. This CDR3 reads CASSGRQGVGTEAFF. CDR3 bases: TGTGCCAGCAGCGGGAGACAGGGGGTCGGGACTGAAGCTTTCTTT.

This rearrangement joins TRBV7-9 to TRBJ2-7, with D perhaps being TRBD1 or TRBD2 (6 bases each). The V and J ends lost 4 bases and 1 base respectively, with 20 bases between them. Germline-derived CDR1 and CDR2 are SEHNR and FQNEAQ (reference sequence). This CDR3 has 17 residues. CDR3 protein: CASSSPWGATLSYEQYF. DNA for the CDR3: TGTGCCAGCAGCTCCCCTTGGGGGGCAACCCTATCCTACGAGCAGTACTTC.

J is TRBJ2-3 and V is TRBV5-3; D is undetermined. TRBV5-3 is an open reading frame, and its role is uncertain. V dropped 3 bases and J dropped 4 bases, with 18 bases sitting between them. The CDR3 length is 16 residues. The CDR3 region has the DNA TGTGCCAGAAGCTCCAAAAGGGTGAGGTTCGCAGATACGCAGTATTTT. Protein sequence: CARSSKRVRFADTQYF.